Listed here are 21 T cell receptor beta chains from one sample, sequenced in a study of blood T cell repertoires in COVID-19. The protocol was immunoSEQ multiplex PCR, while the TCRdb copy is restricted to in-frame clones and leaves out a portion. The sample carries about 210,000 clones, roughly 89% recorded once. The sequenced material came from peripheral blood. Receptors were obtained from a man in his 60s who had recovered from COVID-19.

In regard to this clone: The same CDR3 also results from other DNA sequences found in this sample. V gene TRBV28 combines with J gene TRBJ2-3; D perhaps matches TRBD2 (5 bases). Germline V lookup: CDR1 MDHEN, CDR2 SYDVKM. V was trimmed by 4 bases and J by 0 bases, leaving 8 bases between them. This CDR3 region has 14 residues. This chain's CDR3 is CASSSGGSTDTQYF. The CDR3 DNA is TGTGCCAGCAGTTCTGGCGGGAGCACAGATACGCAGTATTTT.

The CDR3 DNA reads as TGTGCCAGCAGCTTCCTGGCGGGGGGCACCGGGGAGCTGTTTTTT. Translated, it gives CASSFLAGGTGELFF. The V gene is TRBV11-2, the J gene TRBJ2-2; TRBD2 agrees at 8 bases. This CDR3 comprises 15 residues. J was trimmed by 4 bases and V by 3 bases; bases with no gene match: 4. CDR1 is SGHAT and CDR2 is FQNNGV in the germline V gene.

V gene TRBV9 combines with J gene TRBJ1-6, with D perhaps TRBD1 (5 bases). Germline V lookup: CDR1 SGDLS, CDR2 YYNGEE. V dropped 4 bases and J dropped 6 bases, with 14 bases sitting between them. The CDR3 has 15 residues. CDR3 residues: CASSPHLDINSPLHF. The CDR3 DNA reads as TGTGCCAGCAGCCCCCACCTGGACATTAATTCACCCCTCCACTTT.

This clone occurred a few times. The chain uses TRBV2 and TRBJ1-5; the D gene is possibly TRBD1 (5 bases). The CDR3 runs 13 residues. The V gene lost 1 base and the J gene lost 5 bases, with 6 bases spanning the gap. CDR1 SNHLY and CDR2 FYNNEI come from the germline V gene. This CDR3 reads CASSEVGDQPQHF. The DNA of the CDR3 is TGTGCCAGCAGTGAAGTAGGGGATCAGCCCCAGCATTTT.

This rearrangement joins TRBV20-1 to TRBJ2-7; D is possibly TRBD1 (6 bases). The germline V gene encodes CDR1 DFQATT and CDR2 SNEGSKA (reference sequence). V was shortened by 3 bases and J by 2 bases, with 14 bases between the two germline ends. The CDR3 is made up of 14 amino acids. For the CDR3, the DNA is TGCAGTGCTAGTATCAGGGGAAGCCCCTACGAGCAGTACTTC. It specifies CSASIRGSPYEQYF.

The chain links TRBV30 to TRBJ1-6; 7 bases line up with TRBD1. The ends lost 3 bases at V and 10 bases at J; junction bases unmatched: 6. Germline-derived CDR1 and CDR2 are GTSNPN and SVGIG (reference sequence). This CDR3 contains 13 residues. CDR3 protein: CAWRGQGDSPLHF. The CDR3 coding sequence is TGTGCCTGGAGAGGGCAGGGGGACTCACCCCTCCACTTT.

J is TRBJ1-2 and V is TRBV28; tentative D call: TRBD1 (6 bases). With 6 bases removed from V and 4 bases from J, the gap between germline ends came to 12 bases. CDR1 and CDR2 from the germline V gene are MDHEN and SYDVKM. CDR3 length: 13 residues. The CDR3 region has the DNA TGTGCCAGCAGAAACAGGGACCGCTATGGCTACACCTTC. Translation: CASRNRDRYGYTF.

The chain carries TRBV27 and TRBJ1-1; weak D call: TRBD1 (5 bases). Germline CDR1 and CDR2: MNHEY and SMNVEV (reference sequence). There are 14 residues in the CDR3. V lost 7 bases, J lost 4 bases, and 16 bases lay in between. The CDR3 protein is CASTVGGIGTEAFF. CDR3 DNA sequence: TGTGCCAGCACTGTCGGGGGTATCGGCACTGAAGCTTTCTTT.

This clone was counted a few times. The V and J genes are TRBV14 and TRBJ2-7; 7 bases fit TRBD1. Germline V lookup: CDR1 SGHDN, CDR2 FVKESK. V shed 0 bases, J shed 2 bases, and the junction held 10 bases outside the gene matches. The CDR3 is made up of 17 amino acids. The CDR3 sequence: CASSQDGGDRVPYEQYF. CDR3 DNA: TGTGCCAGCAGCCAAGATGGTGGCGACAGGGTCCCCTACGAGCAGTACTTC.

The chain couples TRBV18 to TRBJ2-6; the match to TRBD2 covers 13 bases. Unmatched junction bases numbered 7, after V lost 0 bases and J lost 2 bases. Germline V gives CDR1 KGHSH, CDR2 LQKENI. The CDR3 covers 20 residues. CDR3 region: CASSPPGLAGRPPGANVLTF. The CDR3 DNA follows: TGTGCCAGCTCACCACCGGGACTAGCGGGACGCCCCCCTGGGGCCAACGTCCTGACTTTC.

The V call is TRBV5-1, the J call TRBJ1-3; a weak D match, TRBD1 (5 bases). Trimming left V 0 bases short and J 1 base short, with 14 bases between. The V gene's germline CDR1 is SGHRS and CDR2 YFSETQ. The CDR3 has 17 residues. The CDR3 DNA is TGCGCCAGCAGCTTGGAACCGGGGCGGGATTCTGGAAACACCATATATTTT. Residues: CASSLEPGRDSGNTIYF. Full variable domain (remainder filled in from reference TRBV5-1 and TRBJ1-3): KAGVTQTPRYLIKTRGQQVTLSCSPISGHRSVSWYQQTPGQGLQFLFEYFSETQRNKGNFPGRFSGRQFSNSRSEMNVSTLELGDSALYLCASSLEPGRDSGNTIYFGEGSWLTVV.

CDR3 sequence reads: CASRPGTGELFF. The CDR3 DNA sequence: TGTGCCAGTAGACCAGGGACCGGGGAGCTGTTTTTT. The V call is TRBV19, the J call TRBJ2-2; D may be TRBD1 (5 bases). The CDR3 loop spans 12 amino acids. Trimming took 6 bases from V and 5 from J, leaving 7 bases between them. Germline V gene data show CDR1 as LNHDA and CDR2 as SQIVND (reference sequence).

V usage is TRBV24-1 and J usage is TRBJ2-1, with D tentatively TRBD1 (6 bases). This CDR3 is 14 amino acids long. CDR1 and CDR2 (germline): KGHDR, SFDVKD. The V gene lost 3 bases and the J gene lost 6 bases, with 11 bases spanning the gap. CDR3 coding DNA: TGTGCCACCAGTGATGCCAGGGGCGGCAATGAGCAGTTCTTC. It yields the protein CATSDARGGNEQFF.

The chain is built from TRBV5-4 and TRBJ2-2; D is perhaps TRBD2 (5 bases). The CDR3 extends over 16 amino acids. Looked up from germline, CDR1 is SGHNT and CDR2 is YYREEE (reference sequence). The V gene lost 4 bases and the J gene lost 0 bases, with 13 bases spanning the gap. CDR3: CASSRQRLANTGELFF. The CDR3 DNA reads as TGTGCCAGCAGCCGCCAGCGGTTAGCGAACACCGGGGAGCTGTTTTTT.

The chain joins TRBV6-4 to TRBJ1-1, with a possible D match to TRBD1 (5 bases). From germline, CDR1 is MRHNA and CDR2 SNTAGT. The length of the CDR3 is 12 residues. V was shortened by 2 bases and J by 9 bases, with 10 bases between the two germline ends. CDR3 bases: TGTGCCAGCAGTGACGGACATTTTAAAGCTTTCTTT. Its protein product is CASSDGHFKAFF.

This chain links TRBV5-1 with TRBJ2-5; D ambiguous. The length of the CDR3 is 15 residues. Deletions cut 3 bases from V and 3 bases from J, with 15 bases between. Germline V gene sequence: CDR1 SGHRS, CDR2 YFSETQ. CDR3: CASSSIWAGEETQYF. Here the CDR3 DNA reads TGCGCCAGCAGCTCAATTTGGGCCGGTGAAGAGACCCAGTACTTC. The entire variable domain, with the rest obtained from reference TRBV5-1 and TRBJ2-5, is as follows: KAGVTQTPRYLIKTRGQQVTLSCSPISGHRSVSWYQQTPGQGLQFLFEYFSETQRNKGNFPGRFSGRQFSNSRSEMNVSTLELGDSALYLCASSSIWAGEETQYFGPGTRLLVL.

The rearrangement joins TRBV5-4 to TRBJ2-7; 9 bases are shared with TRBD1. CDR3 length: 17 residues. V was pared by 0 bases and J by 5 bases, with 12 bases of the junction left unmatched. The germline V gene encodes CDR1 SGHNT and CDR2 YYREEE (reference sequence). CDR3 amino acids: CASSLGGPGQGLHEQYF. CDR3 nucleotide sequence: TGTGCCAGCAGCTTGGGGGGGCCGGGACAGGGCTTGCACGAGCAGTACTTC.

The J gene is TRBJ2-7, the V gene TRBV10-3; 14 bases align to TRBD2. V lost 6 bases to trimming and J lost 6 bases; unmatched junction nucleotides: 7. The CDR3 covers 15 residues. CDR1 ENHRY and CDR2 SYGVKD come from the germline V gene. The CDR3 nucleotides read TGTGCCATCAGGAGGGGACTAGCGGGAGCCCTCGAGCAGTACTTC. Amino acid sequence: CAIRRGLAGALEQYF.

CDR3 sequence (DNA): TGTGCCATCACACAAGGAGCGGGAGCGGATGAGCAGTTCTTC. It yields the protein CAITQGAGADEQFF. V and J are TRBV10-3 and TRBJ2-1, with 8 bases fitting TRBD2. The CDR3 covers 14 residues. Germline V CDR1 and CDR2: ENHRY, SYGVKD. J lost 8 bases, V lost 7 bases, and 10 bases had no gene match.

CDR3 loop: CASSLAATGQIEGSGGTDTQYF. Written as DNA, the CDR3 is TGCGCCAGCAGCTTGGCCGCGACAGGGCAAATAGAGGGTAGCGGGGGCACAGATACGCAGTATTTT. V and J are TRBV5-1 and TRBJ2-3, with a tentative D call TRBD2 (8 bases). V was clipped by 0 bases and J by 1 base, with 30 bases between them. The CDR3 has 22 amino acids. Germline values: CDR1 SGHRS, CDR2 YFSETQ.

The CDR3 sequence is CARGGLYNEQFF. The CDR3 DNA sequence: TGTGCCCGCGGGGGACTTTACAATGAGCAGTTCTTC. The rearrangement joins TRBV30 to TRBJ2-1; TRBD2 matches 7 bases. Germline V CDR1 and CDR2: GTSNPN, SVGIG (reference sequence). The CDR3 runs to 12 residues. V shed 8 bases and J 4 bases; nucleotides not matched to a gene: 5.